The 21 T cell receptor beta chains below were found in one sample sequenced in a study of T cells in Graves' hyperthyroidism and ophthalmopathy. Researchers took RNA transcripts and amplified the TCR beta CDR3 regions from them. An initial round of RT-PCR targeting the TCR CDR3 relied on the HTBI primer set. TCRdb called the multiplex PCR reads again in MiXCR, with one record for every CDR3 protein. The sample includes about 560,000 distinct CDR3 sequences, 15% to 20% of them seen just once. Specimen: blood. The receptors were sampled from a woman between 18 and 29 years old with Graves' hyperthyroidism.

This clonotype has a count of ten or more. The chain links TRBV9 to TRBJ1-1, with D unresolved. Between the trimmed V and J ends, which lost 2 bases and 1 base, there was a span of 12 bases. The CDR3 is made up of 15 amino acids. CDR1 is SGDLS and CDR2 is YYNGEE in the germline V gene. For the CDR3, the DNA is TGTGCCAGCAGCGTTGGTGTCAATTCGAACACTGAAGCTTTCTTT. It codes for CASSVGVNSNTEAFF.

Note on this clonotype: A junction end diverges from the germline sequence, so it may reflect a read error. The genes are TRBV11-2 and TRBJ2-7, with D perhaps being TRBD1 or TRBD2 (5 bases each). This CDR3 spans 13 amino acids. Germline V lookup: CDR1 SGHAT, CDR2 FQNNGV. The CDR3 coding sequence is TGTGCCAGCAGCTTAGAGGGACGCTACGAGCCGTACTTC. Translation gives CASSLEGRYEPYF.

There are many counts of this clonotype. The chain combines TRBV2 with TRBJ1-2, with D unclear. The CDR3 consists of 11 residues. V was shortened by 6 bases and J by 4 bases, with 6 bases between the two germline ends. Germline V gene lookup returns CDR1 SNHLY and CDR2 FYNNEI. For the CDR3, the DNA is TGTGCCAGCAGCGTAACCTATGGCTACACCTTC. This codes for CASSVTYGYTF.

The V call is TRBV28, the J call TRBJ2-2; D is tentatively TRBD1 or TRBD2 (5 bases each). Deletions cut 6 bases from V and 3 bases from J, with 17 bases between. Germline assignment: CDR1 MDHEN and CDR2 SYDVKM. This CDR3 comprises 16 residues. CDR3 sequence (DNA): TGTGCCAGCAGCGTCCTTTCACAGGAGGACACCGGGGAGCTGTTTTTT. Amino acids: CASSVLSQEDTGELFF.

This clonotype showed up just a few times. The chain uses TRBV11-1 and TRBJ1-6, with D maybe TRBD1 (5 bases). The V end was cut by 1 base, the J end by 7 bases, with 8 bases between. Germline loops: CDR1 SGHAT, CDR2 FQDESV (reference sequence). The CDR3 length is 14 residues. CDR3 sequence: CASSLVTGNSPLHF. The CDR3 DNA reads TGTGCCAGCAGCTTAGTAACAGGAAATTCACCCCTCCACTTT. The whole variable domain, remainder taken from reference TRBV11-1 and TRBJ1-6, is EAEVAQSPRYKITEKSQAVAFWCDPISGHATLYWYRQILGQGPELLVQFQDESVVDDSQLPKDRFSAERLKGVDSTLKIQPAELGDSAMYLCASSLVTGNSPLHFGNGTRLTVT.

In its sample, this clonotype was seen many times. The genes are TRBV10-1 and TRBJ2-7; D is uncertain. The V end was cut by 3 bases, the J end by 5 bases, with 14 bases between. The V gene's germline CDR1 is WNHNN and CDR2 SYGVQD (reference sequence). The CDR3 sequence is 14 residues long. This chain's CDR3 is CASSDVGAAHEQYF. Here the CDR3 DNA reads TGCGCCAGCAGTGATGTAGGAGCTGCTCACGAGCAGTACTTC.

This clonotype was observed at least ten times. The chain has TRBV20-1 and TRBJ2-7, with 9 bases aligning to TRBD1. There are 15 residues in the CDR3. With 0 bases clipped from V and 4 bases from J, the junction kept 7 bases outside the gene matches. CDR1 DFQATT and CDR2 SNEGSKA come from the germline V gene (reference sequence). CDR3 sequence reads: CSARELGQGIYEQYF. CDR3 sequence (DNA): TGCAGTGCTAGAGAATTGGGACAGGGAATTTACGAGCAGTACTTC.

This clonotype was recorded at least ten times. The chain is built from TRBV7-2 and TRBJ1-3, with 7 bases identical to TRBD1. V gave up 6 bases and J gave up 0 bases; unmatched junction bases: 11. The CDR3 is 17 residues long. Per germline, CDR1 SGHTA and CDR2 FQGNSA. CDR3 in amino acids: CASSYRQGRTSGNTIYF. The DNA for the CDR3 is TGTGCCAGCAGTTACCGACAGGGACGTACCTCTGGAAACACCATATATTTT.

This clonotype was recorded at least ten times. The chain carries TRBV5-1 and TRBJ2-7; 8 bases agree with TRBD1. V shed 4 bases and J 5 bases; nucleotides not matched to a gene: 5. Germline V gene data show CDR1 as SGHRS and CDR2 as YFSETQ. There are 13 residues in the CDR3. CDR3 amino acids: CASSRSGGHEQYF. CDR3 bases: TGCGCCAGCAGCCGATCAGGGGGCCACGAGCAGTACTTC.

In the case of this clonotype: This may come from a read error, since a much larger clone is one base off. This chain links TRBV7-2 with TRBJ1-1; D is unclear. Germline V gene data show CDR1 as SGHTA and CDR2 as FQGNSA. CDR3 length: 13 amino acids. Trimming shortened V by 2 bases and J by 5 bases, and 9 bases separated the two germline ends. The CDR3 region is CASSLPVWTEAFF. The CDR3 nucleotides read TGTGCCAGCAGCTTACCAGTGTGGACTGAAGCTTTCTTT.

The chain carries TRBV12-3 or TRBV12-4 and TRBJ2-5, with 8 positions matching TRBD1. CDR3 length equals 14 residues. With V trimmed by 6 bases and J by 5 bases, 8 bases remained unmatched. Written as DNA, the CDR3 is TGTGCCAGCAGCCTAGCCAGGGGGCCGGAGACCCAGTACTTC. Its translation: CASSLARGPETQYF.

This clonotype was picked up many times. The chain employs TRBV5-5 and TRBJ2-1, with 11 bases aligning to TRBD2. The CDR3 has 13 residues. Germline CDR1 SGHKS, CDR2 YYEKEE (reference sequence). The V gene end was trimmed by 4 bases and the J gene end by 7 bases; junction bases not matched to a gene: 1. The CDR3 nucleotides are TGTGCCAGCAGCACTAGCGGGGGTAATGAGCAGTTCTTC. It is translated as CASSTSGGNEQFF.

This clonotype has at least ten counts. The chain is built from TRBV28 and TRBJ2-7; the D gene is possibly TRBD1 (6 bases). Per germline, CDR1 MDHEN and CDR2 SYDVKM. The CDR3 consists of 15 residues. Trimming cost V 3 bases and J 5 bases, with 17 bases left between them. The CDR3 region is CASSLGVRGSDEQYF. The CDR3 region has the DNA TGTGCCAGCAGTTTGGGGGTGAGGGGGTCGGACGAGCAGTACTTC.

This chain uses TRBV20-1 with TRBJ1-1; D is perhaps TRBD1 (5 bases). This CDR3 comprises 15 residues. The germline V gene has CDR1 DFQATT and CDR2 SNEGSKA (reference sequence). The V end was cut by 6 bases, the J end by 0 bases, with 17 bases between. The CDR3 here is CSAATGPPMNTEAFF. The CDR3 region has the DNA TGCAGTGCCGCTACGGGGCCACCGATGAACACTGAAGCTTTCTTT.

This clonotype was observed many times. DNA for the CDR3: TGCGCCAGCAACTCGGGTGGGGCCTACGAGCAGTACTTC. Translation: CASNSGGAYEQYF. This chain joins TRBV5-1 and TRBJ2-7; D gene uncertain. The CDR3 contains 13 residues. From germline, CDR1 is SGHRS and CDR2 YFSETQ. Trimming pared 6 bases from V and 2 bases from J, leaving 12 bases between.

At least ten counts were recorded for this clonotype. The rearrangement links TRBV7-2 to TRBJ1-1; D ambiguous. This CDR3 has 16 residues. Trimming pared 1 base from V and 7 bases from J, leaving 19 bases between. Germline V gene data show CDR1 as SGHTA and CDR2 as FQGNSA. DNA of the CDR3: TGTGCCAGCAGCTTAGTTGCTCGGGTGGCCGGTGGTGAAGCTTTCTTT. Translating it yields CASSLVARVAGGEAFF.

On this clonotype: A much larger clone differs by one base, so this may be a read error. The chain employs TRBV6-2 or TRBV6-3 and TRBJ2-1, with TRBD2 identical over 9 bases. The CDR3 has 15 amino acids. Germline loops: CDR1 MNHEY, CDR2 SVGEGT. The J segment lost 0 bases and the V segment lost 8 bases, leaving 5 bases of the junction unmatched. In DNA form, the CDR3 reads TGTGCCAGCCAATCGACTAGCGGCTCCTACAATGAGCAGTTCTTC. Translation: CASQSTSGSYNEQFF.

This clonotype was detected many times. CDR3 region: CASSGDRDRTNEKLFF. The DNA for the CDR3 is TGTGCCAGCTCTGGGGACAGGGATCGCACTAATGAAAAACTGTTTTTT. The V and J genes are TRBV27 and TRBJ1-4; 9 bases fit TRBD1. CDR1 MNHEY and CDR2 SMNVEV come from the germline V gene (reference sequence). There are 16 residues in the CDR3. The trim removed 8 bases at V and 2 bases at J, leaving 9 bases unmatched.

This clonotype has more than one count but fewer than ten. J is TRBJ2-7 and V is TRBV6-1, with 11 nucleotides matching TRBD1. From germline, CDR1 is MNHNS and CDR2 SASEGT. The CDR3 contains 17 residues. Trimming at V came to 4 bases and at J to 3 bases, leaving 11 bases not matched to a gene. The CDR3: CASSVAESGTGGYEQYF. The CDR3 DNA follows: TGTGCCAGCAGTGTTGCAGAATCCGGGACAGGGGGCTACGAGCAGTACTTC.

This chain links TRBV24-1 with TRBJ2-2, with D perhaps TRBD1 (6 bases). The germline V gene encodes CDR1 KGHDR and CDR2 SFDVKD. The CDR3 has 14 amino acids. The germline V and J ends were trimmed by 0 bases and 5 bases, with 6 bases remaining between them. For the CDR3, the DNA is TGTGCCACCAGTGATTTGGACAGGACCGGGGAGCTGTTTTTT. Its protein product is CATSDLDRTGELFF.

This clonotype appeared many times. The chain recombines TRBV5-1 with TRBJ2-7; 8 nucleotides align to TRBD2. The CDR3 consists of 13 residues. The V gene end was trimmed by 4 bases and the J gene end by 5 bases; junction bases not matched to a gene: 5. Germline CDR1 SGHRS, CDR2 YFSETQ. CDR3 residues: CASSISGRDEQYF. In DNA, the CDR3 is TGCGCCAGCAGCATCTCCGGGAGGGACGAGCAGTACTTC. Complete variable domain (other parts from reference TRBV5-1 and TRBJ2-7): KAGVTQTPRYLIKTRGQQVTLSCSPISGHRSVSWYQQTPGQGLQFLFEYFSETQRNKGNFPGRFSGRQFSNSRSEMNVSTLELGDSALYLCASSISGRDEQYFGPGTRLTVT.